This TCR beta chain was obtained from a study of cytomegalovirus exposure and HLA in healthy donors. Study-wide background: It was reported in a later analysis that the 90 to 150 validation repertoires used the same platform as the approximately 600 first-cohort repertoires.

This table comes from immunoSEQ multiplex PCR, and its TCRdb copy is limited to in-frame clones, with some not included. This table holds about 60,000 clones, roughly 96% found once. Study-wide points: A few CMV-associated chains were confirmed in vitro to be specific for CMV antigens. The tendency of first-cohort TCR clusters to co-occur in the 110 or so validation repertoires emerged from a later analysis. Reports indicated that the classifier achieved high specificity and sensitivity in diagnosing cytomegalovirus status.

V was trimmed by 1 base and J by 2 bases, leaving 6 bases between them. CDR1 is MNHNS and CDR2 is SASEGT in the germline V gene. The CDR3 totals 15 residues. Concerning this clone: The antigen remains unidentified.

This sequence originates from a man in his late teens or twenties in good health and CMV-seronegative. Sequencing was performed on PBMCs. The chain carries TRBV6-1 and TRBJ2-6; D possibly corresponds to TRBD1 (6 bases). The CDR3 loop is CASSEEGAGANVLTF. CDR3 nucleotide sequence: TGTGCCAGCAGTGAAGAGGGGGCTGGGGCCAACGTCCTGACTTTC.